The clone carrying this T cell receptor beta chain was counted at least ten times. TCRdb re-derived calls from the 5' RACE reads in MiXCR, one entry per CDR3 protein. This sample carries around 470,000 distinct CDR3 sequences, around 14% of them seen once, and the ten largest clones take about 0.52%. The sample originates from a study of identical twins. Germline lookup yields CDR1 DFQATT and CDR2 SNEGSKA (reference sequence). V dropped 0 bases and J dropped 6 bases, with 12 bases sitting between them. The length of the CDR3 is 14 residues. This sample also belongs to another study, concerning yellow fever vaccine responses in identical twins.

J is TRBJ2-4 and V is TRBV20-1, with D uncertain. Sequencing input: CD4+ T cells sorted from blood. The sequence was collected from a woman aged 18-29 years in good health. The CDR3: CSAREEMGLNIQYF. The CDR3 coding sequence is TGCAGTGCTAGAGAGGAAATGGGATTAAACATTCAGTACTTC.